What follows is one T cell receptor beta chain and its context. This clonotype was counted between two and nine times. The antigen it binds to is not known. No base quality values were provided; no much bigger clone lies one nucleotide off. The library was built by means of RT-PCR. The reads were generated on an Illumina HiSeq 2500. TCRdb reanalyzed the raw reads on its own, using fastp at Q25 for trimming and MiXCR for clone calling, and kept in-frame beta chains. CDR3 protein sequences are deduplicated, and each keeps its most common genes and DNA. In all, the sample holds 750,000 to 850,000 distinct CDR3 sequences, and approximately 17% of those were seen once. The top ten hold roughly 11% of the sample. The data belong to a study of response to subunit inactivated influenza vaccine (dated by TCRdb to between 2018 and 2020). Context from the whole study: Deep quantitative T cell receptor repertoire profiling was used in the study to track responses to a trivalent subunit inactivated influenza vaccine. What the research found in general, with its limitations: The authors suggested that each seasonal influenza vaccination may recruit only a limited number of new T cells.

The CDR3 runs 14 residues from the cysteine to the phenylalanine. CDR3 DNA is the only sequence kept; it has 42 bases, read in frame from the first base. For this chain, trimming is 0 bases at the V end and 5 bases at the J end, and the number of junction bases without a gene match is 6. The germline V gene (reference sequence) gives CDR1 as DFQATT and CDR2 as SNEGSKA. The sequence derives from a man aged 50 to 60 who received an inactivated influenza vaccine. Donor details come from another sample of the same person, matched by shared clones. The V and J segments used are TRBV20-1 and TRBJ2-5, and TRBD1 matches 7 of the central bases. The sample consisted of PBMCs from blood, taken more than 4 days after vaccination. The DNA sequence reads TGCAGTGCTAGAGAAGGGGGCTCGTTCGAGACCCAGTACTTC. This encodes CSAREGGSFETQYF.